The 3 T cell receptor beta chains given below trace back to one sample, sequenced in a study of T cell repertoires in cytomegalovirus infection. Antigen specificity for these receptors is unknown. TCRdb reprocessed the reads via MiXCR and lists one record per CDR3 protein. The table lists 700,000 to 850,000 distinct CDR3 sequences, about 31% of them singletons. Sequenced material: cultured CD8+ T cells from PBMCs, taken from culture after CMV antigen stimulation. Receptors were obtained from a human donor in good health (CMV status not recorded). Some clones in this sample may be carry-over from other donors' samples.

The chain links TRBV11-3 to TRBJ2-1; 11 positions match TRBD1. J gave up 7 bases and V 0 bases, and 8 bases lay outside the gene matches. This CDR3 comprises 17 residues. From germline, CDR1 is SGHNT and CDR2 YENEEA. The CDR3, as DNA: TGTGCCAGCAGCTTAGATCGAGGGGACAGGGGGAAGAATGAGCAGTTCTTC. Its protein is CASSLDRGDRGKNEQFF.

Comments on this clonotype: A read error is possible here, since a much larger clone lies one base away. V gene TRBV7-6 combines with J gene TRBJ2-2, with a weak D call TRBD1 (6 bases). The CDR3 spans 16 residues. Germline lookup yields CDR1 SGHVS and CDR2 FNYEAQ. CDR3 protein: CASSRIRGRNTGELLF. The CDR3 region has the DNA TGTGCCAGCAGCAGAATCAGGGGTAGGAACACCGGGGAGCTGCTTTTT.

This clonotype showed up just a few times. The chain has TRBV7-3 and TRBJ1-6, with D hard to call. Germline V CDR1 and CDR2: SGHTA, FQGTGA. The CDR3 loop spans 13 amino acids. Trimming left V 1 base short and J 10 bases short, with 8 bases between. The CDR3 sequence is CASSLNSASPLHF. The CDR3 bases are TGTGCCAGCAGCTTAAACAGCGCCTCACCCCTCCACTTT. The whole variable domain, remainder taken from reference TRBV7-3 and TRBJ1-6, is GAGVSQTPSNKVTEKGKYVELRCDPISGHTALYWYRQSLGQGPEFLIYFQGTGAADDSGLPNDRFFAVRPEGSVSTLKIQRTERGDSAVYLCASSLNSASPLHFGNGTRLTVT.